A single sample is the source of the 31 T cell receptor beta chains below, sequenced in a study of PD-1 blockade in classical Hodgkin lymphoma. Regarding time point: cycle 4 day 1 (C4D1), after five to seven weeks of nivolumab. Brentuximab vedotin exposure varied among the patients, all of whom had relapsed after autologous stem cell transplantation. TCRdb's copy holds only in-frame clones and misses some; the assay was immunoSEQ multiplex PCR. In the table there are around 45,000 clones, around 80% of which are singletons. The sequences come from peripheral blood mononuclear cells (PBMCs), collected before the fourth cycle of nivolumab. The receptors derive from a human donor with classical Hodgkin lymphoma.

The chain carries TRBV11-1 and TRBJ1-3; D unclear. V lost 6 bases and J 3 bases, leaving 9 bases between the germline ends. The length of the CDR3 is 13 residues. Per the germline V gene, CDR1 is SGHAT and CDR2 is FQDESV (reference sequence). This CDR3 is CASRLQVGNTIYF. The DNA for the CDR3 is TGTGCCAGCAGACTACAAGTTGGAAACACCATATATTTT.

J is TRBJ2-2 and V is TRBV11-3; possibly TRBD2 for D (5 bases). Germline CDR1 reads SGHNT; CDR2 reads YENEEA. The CDR3 extends over 16 amino acids. The germline V and J ends were trimmed by 5 bases and 1 base, with 14 bases remaining between them. This CDR3 is CASSPSPSLNTGELFF. The CDR3 DNA reads TGTGCCAGCAGCCCAAGCCCTAGCCTGAACACCGGGGAGCTGTTTTTT.

The rearrangement uses TRBV6-1 and TRBJ1-1; a possible D gene is TRBD1 (6 bases). Germline loops: CDR1 MNHNS, CDR2 SASEGT. V lost 4 bases to trimming and J lost 3 bases, with 15 bases between them. The CDR3 spans 15 residues. The CDR3: CASSGFGGADTEAFF. Here the CDR3 DNA reads TGTGCCAGCAGTGGCTTCGGGGGCGCAGACACTGAAGCTTTCTTT.

The chain has TRBV7-9 and TRBJ1-1; tentative D call: TRBD1 (5 bases). CDR3 length equals 13 residues. With 4 bases removed from V and 3 bases from J, the gap between germline ends came to 9 bases. The germline V gene has CDR1 SEHNR and CDR2 FQNEAQ (reference sequence). The CDR3 spells CASSSLRDTEAFF. The CDR3 nucleotides are TGTGCCAGCAGCTCCCTCAGGGACACTGAAGCTTTCTTT.

The V call is TRBV4-2, the J call TRBJ1-6; 10 bases agree with TRBD1. Trimming took 0 bases from V and 10 from J; bases not matched to a gene: 6. The CDR3 runs to 16 residues. Germline-derived CDR1 and CDR2 are LGHNA and YNFKEQ. For the CDR3, the DNA is TGTGCCAGCAGCCAAGACCGGACAGGGGGACGATCACCCCTCCACTTT. The encoded protein is CASSQDRTGGRSPLHF.

V gene TRBV28 combines with J gene TRBJ2-1; 8 bases are shared with TRBD2. The V gene end was trimmed by 6 bases and the J gene end by 4 bases; junction bases not matched to a gene: 11. The CDR3 has 16 amino acids. Germline loops: CDR1 MDHEN, CDR2 SYDVKM. CDR3 sequence reads: CASSPPVAGTYNEQFF. The CDR3, as DNA: TGTGCCAGCAGCCCCCCAGTAGCGGGGACTTACAATGAGCAGTTCTTC. Full variable domain (rest looked up from reference TRBV28 and TRBJ2-1): DVKVTQSSRYLVKRTGEKVFLECVQDMDHENMFWYRQDPGLGLRLIYFSYDVKMKEKGDIPEGYSVSREKKERFSLILESASTNQTSMYLCASSPPVAGTYNEQFFGPGTRLTVL.

The chain employs TRBV29-1 and TRBJ1-3; D remains unclear. The CDR3 has 12 residues. V was trimmed by 4 bases and J by 0 bases, leaving 4 bases between them. Germline-derived CDR1 and CDR2 are SQVTM and ANQGSEA. CDR3: CSVGSSGNTIYF. CDR3 coding DNA: TGCAGCGTTGGGAGCTCTGGAAACACCATATATTTT.

The chain carries TRBV7-2 and TRBJ1-1; D unclear. Germline CDR1 SGHTA, CDR2 FQGNSA. The CDR3 covers 14 residues. V was cut by 4 bases and J by 5 bases, with 14 bases left in between. CDR3 sequence: CASSWKGGGTEAFF. The CDR3 nucleotides read TGTGCCAGCAGCTGGAAGGGAGGTGGAACTGAAGCTTTCTTT.

The chain is built from TRBV28 and TRBJ1-6, with 8 bases lining up with TRBD1. Germline trimming cut 7 bases from V and 6 bases from J; bases unmatched to any gene: 2. CDR1 is MDHEN and CDR2 is SYDVKM in the germline V gene. The CDR3 extends over 13 amino acids. For the CDR3, the DNA is TGTGCCAGCAACGGACAGGGTAATTCACCCCTCCACTTT. Its translation: CASNGQGNSPLHF.

V and J are TRBV6-6 and TRBJ1-2, with D possibly TRBD1 on 6 matching bases. V was cut by 4 bases and J by 6 bases, with 15 bases left in between. Germline CDR1 is MNHNY and CDR2 is SVGAGI (reference sequence). The CDR3 runs 14 residues. This chain's CDR3 is CASSSGIRQDGYTF. The CDR3 DNA reads as TGTGCCAGCAGTTCAGGAATAAGACAGGATGGCTACACCTTC.

This clone turned up a few times. J is TRBJ1-6 and V is TRBV15; D gene uncertain. V was pared by 0 bases and J by 10 bases, with 4 bases between. The CDR3 has 12 amino acids. Germline CDR1 and CDR2: LNHNV and YYDKDF (reference sequence). CDR3 loop: CATSRDQSPLHF. CDR3 DNA: TGTGCCACCAGCAGAGACCAATCACCCCTCCACTTT.

The CDR3 spells CASKGHSGNTIYF. For the CDR3, the DNA is TGTGCCAGTAAAGGCCACTCTGGAAACACCATATATTTT. The rearrangement joins TRBV19 to TRBJ1-3; no firm D call. In germline, CDR1 is LNHDA, CDR2 SQIVND (reference sequence). This CDR3 contains 13 residues. Trimming stripped 7 bases from V and 0 bases from J, with 7 bases between.

The chain joins TRBV9 to TRBJ1-3, with D tentatively TRBD1 (5 bases). V was shortened by 3 bases and J by 0 bases, with 13 bases between the two germline ends. CDR3 size: 16 residues. Germline loops: CDR1 SGDLS, CDR2 YYNGEE. CDR3 amino acids: CASSEQQVSSGNTIYF. The CDR3 DNA sequence: TGTGCCAGCAGCGAACAACAGGTCAGCTCTGGAAACACCATATATTTT.

In its sample, this clone was seen a few times. The chain combines TRBV6-5 with TRBJ1-1; maybe TRBD1 (6 bases). The V end was cut by 4 bases, the J end by 5 bases, with 17 bases between. The CDR3 consists of 15 residues. Per germline, CDR1 MNHEY and CDR2 SVGAGI. For the CDR3, the DNA is TGTGCCAGCAGTTTGAGCCGACAGGTAGTTACTGAAGCTTTCTTT. Its translation: CASSLSRQVVTEAFF.

This chain joins TRBV7-9 and TRBJ2-5, with D possibly being TRBD1 (6 bases). The CDR3 consists of 13 residues. The germline V gene has CDR1 SEHNR and CDR2 FQNEAQ (reference sequence). The germline V and J ends were trimmed by 2 bases and 5 bases, with 9 bases remaining between them. CDR3: CASSLQGWETQYF. CDR3 DNA: TGTGCCAGCAGCTTACAGGGGTGGGAGACCCAGTACTTC.

This chain joins TRBV2 and TRBJ1-5; 10 bases line up with TRBD1. J was trimmed by 3 bases and V by 6 bases; bases with no gene match: 5. CDR1 and CDR2 from the germline V gene are SNHLY and FYNNEI. The CDR3 contains 15 residues. CDR3 nucleotides: TGTGCCAGCAGCGATGACAGGGGGCTCAATCAGCCCCAGCATTTT. Translating it yields CASSDDRGLNQPQHF. The full variable domain, in which reference TRBV2 and TRBJ1-5 provide the parts outside the CDR3, is EPEVTQTPSHQVTQMGQEVILRCVPISNHLYFYWYRQILGQKVEFLVSFYNNEISEKSEIFDDQFSVERPDGSNFTLKIRSTKLEDSAMYFCASSDDRGLNQPQHFGDGTRLSIL.

The CDR3 region has the DNA TGTGCCAGCAGTGTCTTGCGGGGGGGCTGGGAGACCCAGTACTTC. Its protein is CASSVLRGGWETQYF. V gene TRBV6-1 combines with J gene TRBJ2-5; TRBD2 matches 9 bases. The CDR3 sequence is 15 residues long. After removal of 4 bases from V and 5 bases from J, the junction contained 8 bases not matched to a gene. From germline, CDR1 is MNHNS and CDR2 SASEGT.

This chain links TRBV7-9 with TRBJ2-3; 10 bases are a match to TRBD2. V was clipped by 5 bases and J by 5 bases; unmatched bases: 7. The germline V gene encodes CDR1 SEHNR and CDR2 FQNEAQ (reference sequence). The CDR3 totals 15 residues. The CDR3 is CASSRLAGGKDTQYF. The CDR3 DNA sequence: TGTGCCAGCAGCCGATTAGCGGGGGGAAAAGATACGCAGTATTTT. The full variable domain, in which reference TRBV7-9 and TRBJ2-3 provide the parts outside the CDR3, is DTGVSQNPRHKITKRGQNVTFRCDPISEHNRLYWYRQTLGQGPEFLTYFQNEAQLEKSRLLSDRFSAERPKGSFSTLEIQRTEQGDSAMYLCASSRLAGGKDTQYFGPGTRLTVL.

Concerning this clone itself: One end of the junction does not line up with germline, which may come from a read error. This chain links TRBV5-4 with TRBJ2-7; D gene uncertain. CDR3 length: 15 amino acids. CDR1 and CDR2 from the germline V gene are SGHNT and YYREEE (reference sequence). CDR3 coding DNA: TGCGCCAGCAGCCAAGTTCTGTCTAGTTCCTACGAGCAGTACTTC. This encodes CASSQVLSSSYEQYF.

The chain couples TRBV6-5 to TRBJ2-5, with D possibly being TRBD1 or TRBD2 (6 bases each). The J call is uncertain, as TRBJ2-7 better fits the DNA end. Germline V gene lookup returns CDR1 MNHEY and CDR2 SVGAGI. CDR3 length: 12 residues. The CDR3 DNA follows: TGTGCCTCCAGCGGCCGGGGGCGCGAGCAGTACTTC. Its translation: CASSGRGREQYF.

The count of this clone is one. This chain's CDR3 is CASSQPGQGDGEQYF. As DNA, the CDR3 is TGTGCCAGCAGCCAGCCGGGACAGGGAGATGGGGAGCAGTACTTC. This sequence joins TRBV7-6 and TRBJ2-7; 9 nucleotides align to TRBD1. The germline CDR1 and CDR2 sequences are SGHVS and FNYEAQ. The junction had 12 bases not matched to a gene; V was cut back by 5 bases and J by 7 bases. The CDR3 has 15 residues.

This chain uses TRBV10-3 with TRBJ2-1, with 15 bases fitting TRBD2. V was clipped by 2 bases and J by 7 bases; unmatched bases: 6. Germline CDR1 reads ENHRY; CDR2 reads SYGVKD. The CDR3 runs 17 residues. CDR3 DNA: TGTGCCATCAGTGAGACAGGACTAGCGGGGGGGCGGAATGAGCAGTTCTTC. It translates to CAISETGLAGGRNEQFF.

This chain uses TRBV7-9 with TRBJ2-6, with 7 bases identical to TRBD1. Trimming at V came to 2 bases and at J to 8 bases, leaving 6 bases not matched to a gene. Germline CDR1 reads SEHNR; CDR2 reads FQNEAQ (reference sequence). This CDR3 has 15 amino acids. The chain's CDR3 is CASSLRQGVTNVLTF. The CDR3 nucleotides read TGTGCCAGCAGCTTACGACAGGGAGTGACCAACGTCCTGACTTTC. The variable domain in full, with the rest retrieved from reference TRBV7-9 and TRBJ2-6, is DTGVSQNPRHKITKRGQNVTFRCDPISEHNRLYWYRQTLGQGPEFLTYFQNEAQLEKSRLLSDRFSAERPKGSFSTLEIQRTEQGDSAMYLCASSLRQGVTNVLTFGAGSRLTVL.

This chain uses TRBV6-5 with TRBJ1-6, with 9 bases that match TRBD1. Trimming removed 0 bases from V and 10 bases from J; junction bases left unmatched: 7. This CDR3 has 16 amino acids. Germline-derived CDR1 and CDR2 are MNHEY and SVGAGI. CDR3 protein: CASSYSGQGRISPLHF. CDR3 DNA: TGTGCCAGCAGTTACTCCGGACAGGGGAGAATATCACCCCTCCACTTT.

The rearrangement uses TRBV19 and TRBJ1-1; 11 positions match TRBD1. Per the germline V gene, CDR1 is LNHDA and CDR2 is SQIVND (reference sequence). With V trimmed by 6 bases and J by 7 bases, 16 bases remained unmatched. This CDR3 is built from 17 residues. CDR3 in DNA: TGTGCCAGTAGCACCATCGGACAGGGGGCCAGTAGTGGTGAAGCTTTCTTT. It translates to CASSTIGQGASSGEAFF.

The V and J genes are TRBV6-5 and TRBJ1-5; D perhaps matches TRBD1 (5 bases). The CDR3 has 13 residues. Germline V lookup: CDR1 MNHEY, CDR2 SVGAGI. V lost 6 bases and J 3 bases, leaving 9 bases between the germline ends. CDR3 amino acids: CASRRTNNQPQHF. CDR3 sequence (DNA): TGTGCCAGCAGGAGGACAAACAATCAGCCCCAGCATTTT.

This chain joins TRBV9 and TRBJ1-6; D not certain. V lost 3 bases and J 13 bases, leaving 14 bases between the germline ends. Germline CDR1 and CDR2: SGDLS and YYNGEE. This CDR3 has 13 residues. CDR3 loop: CASSASGEGPLHF. DNA for the CDR3: TGTGCCAGCAGCGCAAGTGGGGAAGGGCCCCTCCACTTT.

The chain employs TRBV28 and TRBJ2-1, with TRBD2 identical over 12 bases. In germline, CDR1 is MDHEN, CDR2 SYDVKM. V was pared by 5 bases and J by 9 bases, with 8 bases of the junction left unmatched. This CDR3 has 15 amino acids. Here the CDR3 DNA reads TGTGCCAGCAGTACCTCTAGCGGGGGGGCGGTTGAGCAGTTCTTC. Protein product: CASSTSSGGAVEQFF.

This sequence joins TRBV7-9 and TRBJ1-1, with D maybe TRBD1 (6 bases). This CDR3 is 15 amino acids long. V was cut by 5 bases and J by 4 bases, with 17 bases left in between. CDR1 SEHNR and CDR2 FQNEAQ come from the germline V gene (reference sequence). As DNA, the CDR3 is TGTGCCAGCAGCCCCCAGGTGGGGGGGGCCACTGAAGCTTTCTTT. Protein product: CASSPQVGGATEAFF.

This clone was seen once. V and J are TRBV7-2 and TRBJ1-5; D is perhaps TRBD1 (6 bases). The CDR3 runs to 15 residues. Trimming removed 3 bases at V and 4 bases at J, with 13 bases between. CDR1 and CDR2 (germline): SGHTA, FQGNSA. The CDR3 loop reads CASSFGTSRNQPQHF. DNA for the CDR3: TGTGCCAGCAGCTTTGGGACAAGTCGTAATCAGCCCCAGCATTTT. The whole variable domain, remainder taken from reference TRBV7-2 and TRBJ1-5, is GAGVSQSPSNKVTEKGKDVELRCDPISGHTALYWYRQSLGQGLEFLIYFQGNSAPDKSGLPSDRFSAERTGGSVSTLTIQRTQQEDSAVYLCASSFGTSRNQPQHFGDGTRLSIL.

This chain uses TRBV30 with TRBJ2-5; no clear D. Germline V CDR1 and CDR2: GTSNPN, SVGIG (reference sequence). With 0 bases removed from V and 7 bases from J, the gap between germline ends came to 6 bases. CDR3 length: 11 residues. The CDR3, as DNA: TGTGCCTGGAGTGTGAAGTCGACCCAGTACTTC. Translation gives CAWSVKSTQYF.